A selection of T cell receptor beta chains follows, all from one sample in a study of T cells expressing NK-cell markers. TCRdb reworked the 5' RACE reads into one entry per CDR3 protein, no DNA. The data include 500,000 to 700,000 distinct CDR3 sequences; the top ten clones carry approximately 3.6%. Material for sequencing was blood T cells: a sorted CD56 or NKG2C T cell subset, CD4+ or CD8+ T cells, or bulk PBMC T cells (not recorded which). These receptors originate from a man between 18 and 29 years old in good health. CDR3s include the opening cysteine and the closing phenylalanine or tryptophan. Each record gives: V gene, J gene, CDR3 protein.

TRBV15	TRBJ2-1	CATSRDRDRGRNEQFF
TRBV11-2	TRBJ2-1	CASAMGASYNEQFF
TRBV12-3/TRBV12-4	TRBJ1-5	CASSSSGNQPQHF
TRBV12-3/TRBV12-4	TRBJ2-7	CASSPGASVGASKYF
TRBV3-1	TRBJ2-1	CASSQETSYTYNEQFF
TRBV10-3	TRBJ1-5	CAISEGQIRVSNQPQHF
TRBV3-1	TRBJ2-2	CASTSRQQLFF
TRBV27	TRBJ1-5	CASRPGVGNQPQHF
TRBV14	TRBJ2-5	CASSQENSGSYWETQYF
TRBV11-2	TRBJ2-1	CASSSQGDRASTGSYNEQFF
TRBV20-1	TRBJ2-5	CSAGRPSGFEETQYF
TRBV29-1	TRBJ2-5	CSVVWQGQETQYF
TRBV5-1	TRBJ2-2	CASSREGTSGYTGELFF
TRBV11-3	TRBJ2-5	CASSLLEEETQYF
TRBV5-1	TRBJ1-1	CASSSDPQGRNTEAFF
TRBV29-1	TRBJ2-1	CSVGSGLNEQFF
TRBV7-2	TRBJ2-3	CASLLAAASGDTQYF
TRBV2	TRBJ1-3	CASQGGTNSGNTIYF
TRBV7-2	TRBJ1-3	CASSLAAGALIEPGNTIYF
TRBV27	TRBJ2-3	CASIPMTGDTQYF
TRBV7-8	TRBJ1-5	CASSLKGDYQPQHF
TRBV25-1	TRBJ2-4	CASSEGVWNIQYF
TRBV24-1	TRBJ2-5	CATSELFKETQYF
TRBV6-2/TRBV6-3	TRBJ2-2	CASSYDGWTGELFF